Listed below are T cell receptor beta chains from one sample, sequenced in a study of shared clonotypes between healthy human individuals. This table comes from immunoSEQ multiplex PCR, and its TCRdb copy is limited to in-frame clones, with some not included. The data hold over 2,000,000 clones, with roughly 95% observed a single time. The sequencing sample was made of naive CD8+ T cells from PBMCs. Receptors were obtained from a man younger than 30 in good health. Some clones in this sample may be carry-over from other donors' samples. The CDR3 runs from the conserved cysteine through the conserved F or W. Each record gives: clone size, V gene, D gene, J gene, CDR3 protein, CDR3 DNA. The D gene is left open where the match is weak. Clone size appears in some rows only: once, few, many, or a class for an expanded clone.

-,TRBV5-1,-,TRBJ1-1,CASSLGGFTEAFF,TGCGCCAGCAGCTTGGGGGGTTTTACTGAAGCTTTCTTT
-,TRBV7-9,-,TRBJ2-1,CASSLVATNNEQFF,TGTGCCAGCAGCTTAGTAGCCACCAACAATGAGCAGTTCTTC
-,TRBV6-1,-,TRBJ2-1,CASSVYNEQFF,TGTGCCAGCAGTGTATACAATGAGCAGTTCTTC
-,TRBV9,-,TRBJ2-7,CASSVGEDRGEQYF,TGTGCCAGCAGCGTAGGAGAGGACCGGGGGGAGCAGTACTTC
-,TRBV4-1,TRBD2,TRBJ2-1,CASSTVAGSYNEQFF,TGCGCCAGCTCTACGGTAGCGGGTTCCTACAATGAGCAGTTCTTC
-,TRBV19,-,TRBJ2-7,CASSIGGRPAYEQYF,TGTGCCAGTAGTATCGGAGGGAGGCCCGCCTACGAGCAGTACTTC
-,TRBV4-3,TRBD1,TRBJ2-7,CASSQDTGTGTYEQYF,TGCGCCAGCAGCCAAGATACCGGGACAGGAACCTACGAGCAGTACTTC
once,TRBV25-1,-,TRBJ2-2,CASSEYREHGELFF,TGTGCCAGCAGTGAATATAGGGAGCACGGGGAGCTGTTTTTT
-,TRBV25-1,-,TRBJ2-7,CASSTGRAYYEQYF,TGTGCCAGCAGTACTGGGAGAGCCTACTACGAGCAGTACTTC
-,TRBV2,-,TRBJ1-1,CASTPEGEGNTEAFF,TGTGCCAGCACCCCCGAGGGGGAGGGGAACACTGAAGCTTTCTTT
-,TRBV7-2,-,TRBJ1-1,CASSLVGGSLNTEAFF,TGTGCCAGCAGCTTAGTCGGTGGCAGCTTGAACACTGAAGCTTTCTTT